The 23 T cell receptor beta chains in this list originate from one sample, sequenced in a study of neoadjuvant anti-PD-1 for oral cavity cancer. The sample's time point: after neoadjuvant nivolumab, at surgical resection. Sequencing was performed with immunoSEQ multiplex PCR; in TCRdb, only in-frame clones are kept and a portion is missing. The sample yields over 65,000 clones, 86% seen once. Material: PBMCs, obtained after nivolumab (anti-PD-1) treatment. All receptors derive from a person between 40 and 79 years old with oral cavity squamous cell carcinoma.

The rearrangement links TRBV28 to TRBJ1-3; 8 nucleotides line up with TRBD1. Germline CDR1 MDHEN, CDR2 SYDVKM. V lost 2 bases to trimming and J lost 2 bases; unmatched junction nucleotides: 2. The CDR3 is made up of 15 amino acids. The CDR3 reads CASSLGQGAGNTIYF. The CDR3 nucleotides are TGTGCCAGCAGTTTAGGACAGGGAGCTGGAAACACCATATATTTT.

The CDR3: CASSRYGNEQFF. DNA for the CDR3: TGTGCCAGCAGCCGGTACGGCAATGAGCAGTTCTTC. The chain is built from TRBV11-2 and TRBJ2-1; D not resolved. The V gene lost 5 bases and the J gene lost 6 bases, with 8 bases spanning the gap. CDR1 is SGHAT, CDR2 FQNNGV, per germline. The CDR3 contains 12 residues.

This chain uses TRBV6-6 with TRBJ1-3; D gene unclear. Germline assignment: CDR1 MNHNY and CDR2 SVGAGI (reference sequence). The V end was cut by 9 bases, the J end by 0 bases, with 15 bases between. The CDR3 loop spans 15 amino acids. CDR3 DNA sequence: TGTGCCAGTTTTAAAGGCCGGACCTCTGGAAACACCATATATTTT. This encodes CASFKGRTSGNTIYF.

The CDR3 coding sequence is TGTGCCAGCAGCTTCAGGGGAACTAGTGGCGAGCAGTACTTC. Translated, it gives CASSFRGTSGEQYF. The chain couples TRBV7-2 to TRBJ2-7; a weak D match, TRBD1 (6 bases). Germline loops: CDR1 SGHTA, CDR2 FQGNSA. Trimming shortened V by 3 bases and J by 6 bases, and 15 bases separated the two germline ends. The CDR3 has 14 residues. The full variable domain, completed using reference TRBV7-2 and TRBJ2-7, is GAGVSQSPSNKVTEKGKDVELRCDPISGHTALYWYRQSLGQGLEFLIYFQGNSAPDKSGLPSDRFSAERTGGSVSTLTIQRTQQEDSAVYLCASSFRGTSGEQYFGPGTRLTVT.

V usage is TRBV5-5 and J usage is TRBJ1-3; D may be TRBD1 (5 bases). The CDR3 runs to 15 residues. Germline V CDR1 and CDR2: SGHKS, YYEKEE (reference sequence). V was trimmed by 1 base and J by 0 bases, leaving 8 bases between them. The CDR3 DNA reads TGTGCCAGCAGCTTGTGGGGCGGCTCTGGAAACACCATATATTTT. It specifies CASSLWGGSGNTIYF.

This clone was observed a handful of times. The chain joins TRBV10-1 to TRBJ2-1, with 7 bases lining up with TRBD2. The germline V gene encodes CDR1 WNHNN and CDR2 SYGVQD (reference sequence). The CDR3 has 13 amino acids. V dropped 4 bases and J dropped 12; count of bases not matched to a gene: 9. The CDR3 region has the DNA TGCGCCAGCAGTGGGACGAGCCCTAGCGGGCAGTTCTTC. This encodes CASSGTSPSGQFF.

This clone has a single count. The chain links TRBV30 to TRBJ2-1; TRBD2 aligns across 8 bases. Germline V CDR1 and CDR2: GTSNPN, SVGIG (reference sequence). There are 13 residues in the CDR3. J gave up 12 bases and V 3 bases, and 10 bases lay outside the gene matches. In DNA form, the CDR3 reads TGTGCCTGGAGCGGATTAGCCGGGGGGGCGCAGTTCTTC. Translating it yields CAWSGLAGGAQFF.

The rearrangement joins TRBV9 to TRBJ2-7; D unresolved. The CDR3 sequence is 15 residues long. CDR1 and CDR2 (germline): SGDLS, YYNGEE. Trimming took off 0 bases at V and 0 bases at J, with 10 bases between the two ends. CDR3 DNA sequence: TGTGCCAGCAGCGTAGGGTCTTTAAGCTCCTACGAGCAGTACTTC. Its translation is CASSVGSLSSYEQYF.

This chain uses TRBV7-6 with TRBJ1-2; D is possibly TRBD1 (5 bases). The CDR3 runs 16 residues. CDR1 and CDR2 (germline): SGHVS, FNYEAQ. V gave up 4 bases and J gave up 6 bases, with 21 bases separating them. The CDR3 nucleotides read TGTGCCAGCAGCTCGTCCCGGGGCAGTAGCCGGAATGGCTACACCTTC. Residues: CASSSSRGSSRNGYTF.

V and J are TRBV9 and TRBJ2-5; 8 bases fit TRBD1. The CDR3 totals 16 residues. Germline V gene lookup returns CDR1 SGDLS and CDR2 YYNGEE. Germline trimming cut 1 base from V and 4 bases from J; bases unmatched to any gene: 9. The CDR3 sequence: CASSVQTGDTGETQYF. The CDR3 nucleotides are TGTGCCAGCAGCGTACAGACAGGGGACACGGGAGAGACCCAGTACTTC.

This chain joins TRBV7-6 and TRBJ2-2; possible D gene TRBD2, 5 bases. Trimming removed 2 bases at V and 3 bases at J, with 19 bases between. Germline V gives CDR1 SGHVS, CDR2 FNYEAQ. This CDR3 has 18 residues. The DNA for the CDR3 is TGTGCCAGCAGCTTATATTCGACCCCGATCGGGGACACCGGGGAGCTGTTTTTT. Its translation is CASSLYSTPIGDTGELFF.

The V gene is TRBV11-3, the J gene TRBJ2-1; weak D call: TRBD1 (5 bases). Germline V CDR1 and CDR2: SGHNT, YENEEA. The CDR3 contains 13 residues. V lost 4 bases to trimming and J lost 9 bases, with 13 bases between them. CDR3 in DNA: TGTGCCAGCAGCTCTCCCCGCCAGGGTGAGCAGTTCTTC. Its translation: CASSSPRQGEQFF.

There are a few counts of this clone. The V and J genes are TRBV27 and TRBJ2-7; 9 positions match TRBD1. Losses at the gene ends were 3 bases for V and 5 bases for J; bases not matched to a gene: 14. This CDR3 spans 17 amino acids. The germline gives CDR1 MNHEY, CDR2 SMNVEV (reference sequence). The CDR3 nucleotides read TGTGCCAGCAGTTTGCTACTCCCCGGGACAGGGCGCCACGAGCAGTACTTC. Amino acids: CASSLLLPGTGRHEQYF.

This clone was observed a handful of times. The V and J genes are TRBV7-9 and TRBJ1-1; D remains ambiguous. CDR3 size: 14 residues. V was pared by 5 bases and J by 5 bases, with 15 bases between. Germline values: CDR1 SEHNR, CDR2 FQNEAQ (reference sequence). The CDR3 protein is CASSKDQPRTEAFF. CDR3 DNA: TGTGCCAGCAGCAAGGACCAACCGAGGACTGAAGCTTTCTTT.

The gene calls are TRBV19 and TRBJ1-2, with D tentatively TRBD1 (6 bases). V shed 6 bases and J shed 6 bases, with 20 bases lying between them. Germline V gives CDR1 LNHDA, CDR2 SQIVND (reference sequence). The CDR3 runs to 15 residues. This CDR3 is CASSPDTGTKHGYTF. The CDR3 DNA sequence: TGTGCCAGTAGCCCTGATACCGGGACAAAGCATGGCTACACCTTC.

CDR3 nucleotides: TGTGCCAGCAGCCTCGGACTAGCGGGGGGGAACTACGAGCAGTACTTC. Its protein product is CASSLGLAGGNYEQYF. This chain links TRBV7-9 with TRBJ2-7; 15 bases are shared with TRBD2. Germline V lookup: CDR1 SEHNR, CDR2 FQNEAQ (reference sequence). This CDR3 region has 16 residues. Trimming took 5 bases from V and 3 from J; bases not matched to a gene: 5.

The chain combines TRBV4-2 with TRBJ1-3; D is unresolved. Trimming removed 4 bases from V and 2 bases from J, with 9 bases in between. Germline V gives CDR1 LGHNA, CDR2 YNFKEQ. The CDR3 totals 14 residues. CDR3 sequence reads: CASSPPLTGNTIYF. The CDR3 region has the DNA TGTGCCAGCAGCCCCCCCCTCACTGGAAACACCATATATTTT.

The chain has TRBV28 and TRBJ2-7, with 9 bases lining up with TRBD1. This CDR3 region has 18 residues. Germline V gene data show CDR1 as MDHEN and CDR2 as SYDVKM. With 5 bases clipped from V and 0 bases from J, the junction kept 14 bases outside the gene matches. The CDR3 loop reads CASSPGTGLSKSSYEQYF. In DNA form, the CDR3 reads TGTGCCAGCAGTCCCGGGACAGGGCTCAGCAAGAGCTCCTACGAGCAGTACTTC.

This rearrangement joins TRBV10-3 to TRBJ2-3; TRBD2 agrees at 15 bases. V was clipped by 6 bases and J by 1 base; unmatched bases: 11. Germline V gene lookup returns CDR1 ENHRY and CDR2 SYGVKD. There are 19 residues in the CDR3. For the CDR3, the DNA is TGTGCCATCAGATCCTCCGGGACTAGCGGGAGGTCGCGCACAGATACGCAGTATTTT. Translation gives CAIRSSGTSGRSRTDTQYF.

The rearrangement uses TRBV5-1 and TRBJ1-2, with D possibly TRBD1 on 5 matching bases. The germline V gene encodes CDR1 SGHRS and CDR2 YFSETQ. The CDR3 has 14 amino acids. V shed 0 bases and J shed 6 bases, with 12 bases lying between them. This CDR3 reads CASSLVVGVNGYTF. In DNA, the CDR3 is TGCGCCAGCAGCTTGGTGGTAGGGGTGAATGGCTACACCTTC.

The V and J genes are TRBV6-6 and TRBJ1-1, with D tentatively TRBD1 (5 bases). Trimming took off 6 bases at V and 5 bases at J, with 22 bases between the two ends. Germline loops: CDR1 MNHNY, CDR2 SVGAGI (reference sequence). This CDR3 is 16 amino acids long. Written as DNA, the CDR3 is TGTGCCAGCAGCCTCCCCGGGGGTGTTTTAGGAACTGAAGCTTTCTTT. Translation gives CASSLPGGVLGTEAFF.

V is TRBV30 and J is TRBJ2-1; TRBD2 matches 9 bases. The CDR3 consists of 15 residues. The germline V gene encodes CDR1 GTSNPN and CDR2 SVGIG (reference sequence). V trimming: 4 bases; J trimming: 0 bases; junction bases outside the gene matches: 4. The CDR3 reads CAWTSGASSYNEQFF. Written as DNA, the CDR3 is TGTGCCTGGACTAGCGGGGCGAGCTCCTACAATGAGCAGTTCTTC.

The V call is TRBV28, the J call TRBJ2-1; tentative D call: TRBD2 (8 bases). Trimming stripped 1 base from V and 2 bases from J, with 24 bases between. The CDR3 contains 20 residues. CDR1 and CDR2 (germline): MDHEN, SYDVKM. The CDR3 nucleotides are TGTGCCAGCAGTTTATATCCGGGGACAGAGCGGGAGTCACCCTACAATGAGCAGTTCTTC. Translating gives CASSLYPGTERESPYNEQFF.